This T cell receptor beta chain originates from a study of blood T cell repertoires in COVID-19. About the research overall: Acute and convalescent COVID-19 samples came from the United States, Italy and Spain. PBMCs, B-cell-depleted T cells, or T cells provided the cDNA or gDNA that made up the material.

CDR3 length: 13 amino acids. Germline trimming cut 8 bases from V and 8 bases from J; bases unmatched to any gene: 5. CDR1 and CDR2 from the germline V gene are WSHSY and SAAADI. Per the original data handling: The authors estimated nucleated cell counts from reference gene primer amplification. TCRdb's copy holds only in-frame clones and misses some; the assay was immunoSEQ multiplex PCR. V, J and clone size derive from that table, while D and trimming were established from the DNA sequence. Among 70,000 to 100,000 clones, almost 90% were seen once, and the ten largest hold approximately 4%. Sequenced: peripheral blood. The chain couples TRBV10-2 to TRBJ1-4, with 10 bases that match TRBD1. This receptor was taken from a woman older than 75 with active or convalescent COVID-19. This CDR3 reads CASSDRGWEKLFF. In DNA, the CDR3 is TGCGCCAGCTCGGACAGGGGGTGGGAAAAACTGTTTTTT.